These T cell receptor beta chains were read from a single sample in a study of cytomegalovirus exposure and HLA in healthy donors. Assay: immunoSEQ multiplex PCR; the TCRdb copy retains only in-frame clones and omits some. The table includes some 130,000 clones, 60% to 85% detected once. The sequencing input was PBMCs. These receptors were collected from a woman in her forties in good health and CMV-seronegative. Both conserved end residues are part of each CDR3. D genes are given only for firm matches. Not every row has a clone size; where given, it reads once, few, many or a size class.

clone_size	v_call	d_call	j_call	cdr3_nt	cdr3_aa
-	TRBV5-1	TRBD1	TRBJ1-2	TGCGCCAGCAGCCCGACAGGGGTCGGAGGCTACACCTTC	CASSPTGVGGYTF
-	TRBV19	TRBD1	TRBJ2-7	TGTGCCAGTAGTATGGGGACAGGGGGCAACGAGCAGTACTTC	CASSMGTGGNEQYF
-	TRBV28	TRBD1	TRBJ1-2	TGTGCCAGCACGACGCAGGGGGCGGTCTATGGCTACACCTTC	CASTTQGAVYGYTF
-	TRBV5-1	TRBD1	TRBJ2-1	TGCGCCAGCAGACGGGACAGGGACAATGAGCAGTTCTTC	CASRRDRDNEQFF
-	TRBV6-4	-	TRBJ1-5	TGTGCCAGCAGTGAATTCGGCGGCGGCAATCAGCCCCAGCATTTT	CASSEFGGGNQPQHF
-	TRBV6-1	TRBD2	TRBJ2-7	TGTGCCAGCACCCAGGGACTAATCTACGAGCAGTACTTC	CASTQGLIYEQYF
few	TRBV28	TRBD1	TRBJ2-7	TGTGCCAGCAGTTTAGTTGACAGGGCCTACGAGCAGTACTTC	CASSLVDRAYEQYF
once	TRBV5-1	-	TRBJ2-3	TGCGCCAGCAGCTTGGAGCAGGGCACAGATACGCAGTATTTT	CASSLEQGTDTQYF
-	TRBV27	TRBD2	TRBJ2-7	TGTGCCAGCAGTTTTTCGAGCGGGAGTCCCTACGAGCAGTACTTC	CASSFSSGSPYEQYF
few	TRBV18	-	TRBJ1-1	TGTGCCAGCTCACTGACTCATGCCGGGAACACTGAAGCTTTCTTT	CASSLTHAGNTEAFF
-	TRBV21-1	-	TRBJ2-4	TGTGCCAGCAGCAAAGGATCGGGGAAGGGGGCCAAAAACAGTCAGTACTTC	CASSKGSGKGAKNSQYF
-	TRBV5-1	-	TRBJ2-3	TGCGCCAGCAGCCCCGGGATCGGGTCGGTTACGCAGTATTTT	CASSPGIGSVTQYF
-	TRBV6-5	-	TRBJ2-2	TGTGCCAGCAGTTACTTAGCAGGGGCGAACACCGGGGAGCTGTTTTTT	CASSYLAGANTGELFF
-	TRBV6-6	-	TRBJ1-2	TGTGCCAGCACCAACGGGGGGTATGGCTACACCTTC	CASTNGGYGYTF
-	TRBV19	-	TRBJ2-4	TGTGCCAGTAGTATTATCGAGGCCGGGAAGGGCGTTCAGTACTTC	CASSIIEAGKGVQYF
-	TRBV10-3	-	TRBJ2-7	TGTGCCATCAGTGCCGACAGGTACGAGCAGTACTTC	CAISADRYEQYF
-	TRBV5-1	TRBD2	TRBJ2-5	TGCGCCAGCAGCCTCGGACCGGGACTAGCGGGAGAGGGAGAGACCCAGTACTTC	CASSLGPGLAGEGETQYF
-	TRBV5-1	TRBD2	TRBJ2-5	TGCGCCAGCAGGCAGGGGACTAGCGGTAGAAAAGAGACCCAGTACTTC	CASRQGTSGRKETQYF
-	TRBV5-4	-	TRBJ1-1	TGTGCCAGCAGCTCCCAGGGGAGGGACACTGAAGCTTTCTTT	CASSSQGRDTEAFF
-	TRBV6-4	-	TRBJ1-2	TGTGCCAGTCCTTACAGGGACTATGGCTACACCTTC	CASPYRDYGYTF
-	TRBV2	TRBD1	TRBJ1-2	TGTGCCAGCAGTAATCCGGGGACAGGGGATAAAGGCTACACCTTC	CASSNPGTGDKGYTF
-	TRBV5-5	TRBD1	TRBJ2-5	TGTGCCAGCAGCTTGGGACAGGGTCGGTTAGAGACCCAGTACTTC	CASSLGQGRLETQYF
-	TRBV5-1	-	TRBJ1-5	TGCGCCAGCAGCCCAGGGGAGGGGGGCAATCAGCCCCAGCATTTT	CASSPGEGGNQPQHF
-	TRBV9	TRBD1	TRBJ1-6	TGTGCCAGCAGCGTAGTGGGGGGACAGGGATCACCCCTCCACTTT	CASSVVGGQGSPLHF
-	TRBV2	TRBD2	TRBJ2-1	TGTGCCAGCAGGGCCTTGGCGGGGGGGCTCTATGAGCAGTTCTTC	CASRALAGGLYEQFF
-	TRBV7-6	-	TRBJ1-1	TGTGCCAGCAGCTTAGGGGTGGCAGGAATACTTGCCGAAGCTTTCTTT	CASSLGVAGILAEAFF
few	TRBV5-6	TRBD2	TRBJ2-1	TGTGCCAGCAGCTCTAGACTAGCGGGGAGCTCCTACAATGAGCAGTTCTTC	CASSSRLAGSSYNEQFF
-	TRBV27	TRBD1	TRBJ2-6	TGTGCCAGCAGTTCAGGGGGCGGACCTTCCGGGGCCAACGGCCTGACTTTC	CASSSGGGPSGANGLTF
-	TRBV29-1	-	TRBJ2-2	TGCAGCGTTGAAGAACAGGGATTCTCCGGGGAGCTGTTTTTT	CSVEEQGFSGELFF
few	TRBV5-1	TRBD1	TRBJ1-1	TGCGCCAGCAGCTTGAAGCAGGGGGCGGGATTTGAAGCTTTCTTT	CASSLKQGAGFEAFF
few	TRBV13	-	TRBJ1-6	TGTGCCAGCAGGACAAAGGGGGGGTATAATTCACCCCTCCACTTT	CASRTKGGYNSPLHF
-	TRBV28	TRBD2	TRBJ2-1	TGTGCCAGCAGTACCCCACAAGCGGGGGGGCTCAATGAGCAGTTCTTC	CASSTPQAGGLNEQFF
-	TRBV7-9	-	TRBJ1-6	TGTGCCAGCAGCTTACTCCAGGGGAATTCACCCCTCCACTTT	CASSLLQGNSPLHF
-	TRBV5-4	-	TRBJ1-3	TGTGCCAGCAGCTTGGACCTCGACAGTGAAGGAAACACCATATATTTT	CASSLDLDSEGNTIYF
-	TRBV28	TRBD2	TRBJ2-1	TGTGCCAGCAGCGCGGGGGGCTTCGGTGAGCAGTTCTTC	CASSAGGFGEQFF
once	TRBV5-6	-	TRBJ2-1	TGTGCCAGCAGCTTGGTAGGGACATTAAGGCAGTTCTTC	CASSLVGTLRQFF
-	TRBV7-2	-	TRBJ2-2	TGTGCCAGCCGACTCCTCACCGGGGAGCTGTTTTTT	CASRLLTGELFF
-	TRBV6-1	TRBD1	TRBJ1-2	TGTGCCAGCAGTCGACAGGGGCCCCAAAACTATGGCTACACCTTC	CASSRQGPQNYGYTF
-	TRBV7-8	TRBD2	TRBJ2-1	TGTGCCAGCAGCTACCAAGGGACTAGCGGTAAGCAGTTCTTC	CASSYQGTSGKQFF
-	TRBV5-1	-	TRBJ2-2	TGCGCCAGCAGCTTGGATAGAGTCACCGGGGAGCTGTTTTTT	CASSLDRVTGELFF
once	TRBV7-2	TRBD1	TRBJ1-1	TGTGCCAGCAGCTGGACCGGGACAGGGGCCTCTTTCACTGAAGCTTTCTTT	CASSWTGTGASFTEAFF
few	TRBV30	-	TRBJ2-1	TGTGCCTGGAGTGTACAAGCGGAACAGTTCTTC	CAWSVQAEQFF
once	TRBV6-5	TRBD1	TRBJ1-1	TGTGCCAGCAGACAACAGACAGGGGCGGTCACTGAAGCTTTCTTT	CASRQQTGAVTEAFF
-	TRBV7-3	-	TRBJ2-5	TGTGCCAGCAGCTTAACGGCCATCGGGGGAGGGGGGCAAGAGACCCAGTACTTC	CASSLTAIGGGGQETQYF
-	TRBV9	TRBD1	TRBJ1-1	TGTGCCAGCAGCGACGGGACAGGGACGAACACTGAAGCTTTCTTT	CASSDGTGTNTEAFF
-	TRBV18	-	TRBJ2-3	TGTGCCAGCTCACTCCAACTCCTCACAGATACGCAGTATTTT	CASSLQLLTDTQYF
-	TRBV30	-	TRBJ2-2	TGTGCCTGGAGTGTAAGAGGGAGTCATGGCGGGGAGCTGTTTTTT	CAWSVRGSHGGELFF
once	TRBV29-1	TRBD2	TRBJ2-3	TGCAGCGTCGCTAGCGGGAGTAGTGGTGGGGATACGCAGTATTTT	CSVASGSSGGDTQYF
-	TRBV28	TRBD2	TRBJ2-3	TGTGCCAGCAGTACATATGGGACTAGCGGGAGTTCAACAGATACGCAGTATTTT	CASSTYGTSGSSTDTQYF
-	TRBV15	TRBD1	TRBJ2-4	TGTGCCACCAGCAGAGATGGAGAGGGGGCCTCCAAAAACATTCAGTACTTC	CATSRDGEGASKNIQYF
-	TRBV7-3	TRBD2	TRBJ2-2	TGTGCCAGCAGCTCCCGGACTAGCGGGCCCACCGGGGAGCTGTTTTTT	CASSSRTSGPTGELFF
once	TRBV6-6	-	TRBJ1-1	TGTGCCAGCAGTTACTCGAGTCACACTGAAGCTTTCTTT	CASSYSSHTEAFF
-	TRBV6-1	-	TRBJ1-2	TGTGCCAGCAGGCCTCTTGTGGAGAGCTATGGCTACACCTTC	CASRPLVESYGYTF